What follows are 5 T cell receptor beta chains derived from one specimen sequenced in a study of breast tumors, draining lymph nodes, adjacent tissues. Samples came from axillary lymph nodes draining the breast cancer. TCRdb re-analysed the multiplex PCR reads in MiXCR, keeping a single row per CDR3 protein. This table holds approximately 140,000 distinct CDR3 sequences, approximately 32% found once. What was sequenced was axillary lymph node tissue. These receptors all stem from a female donor with breast cancer. Some clones in this sample may be carry-over from other donors' samples.

The V gene is TRBV7-6, the J gene TRBJ2-5, with 8 positions matching TRBD1. There are 15 residues in the CDR3. The germline V gene has CDR1 SGHVS and CDR2 FNYEAQ. V trimming: 5 bases; J trimming: 5 bases; junction bases outside the gene matches: 10. The CDR3 here is CASSTMGRTGETQYF. The CDR3 coding sequence is TGTGCCAGCAGCACGATGGGACGGACAGGGGAGACCCAGTACTTC.

This clonotype was picked up many times. The chain is built from TRBV6-4 and TRBJ1-6; a possible D gene is TRBD1 (5 bases). Germline V gives CDR1 MRHNA, CDR2 SNTAGT. The CDR3 is 16 amino acids. V shed 4 bases and J shed 1 base, with 11 bases lying between them. In DNA form, the CDR3 reads TGTGCCAGCAGTGGCCGGTCAGGGTCCTATAATTCACCCCTCCACTTT. It codes for CASSGRSGSYNSPLHF.

This clonotype was detected many times. The chain recombines TRBV19 with TRBJ1-2; D possibly corresponds to TRBD1 (5 bases). Germline V gene lookup returns CDR1 LNHDA and CDR2 SQIVND (reference sequence). The CDR3 has 14 residues. V was trimmed by 1 base and J by 4 bases, leaving 10 bases between them. The CDR3: CASSIVGARYGYTF. CDR3 bases: TGTGCCAGTAGTATAGTAGGGGCCCGCTATGGCTACACCTTC.

The chain employs TRBV19 and TRBJ2-4, with 10 bases that match TRBD1. CDR3 size: 16 residues. Germline V gene sequence: CDR1 LNHDA, CDR2 SQIVND (reference sequence). The J segment lost 0 bases and the V segment lost 5 bases, leaving 4 bases of the junction unmatched. DNA for the CDR3: TGTGCCAGTAGTTCCCGGGACAGGGGAGCCAAAAACATTCAGTACTTC. It is translated as CASSSRDRGAKNIQYF.

Comments on this clonotype: At one end, the junction sequence differs from germline, possibly due to a read error. The rearrangement joins TRBV5-1 to TRBJ2-3, with 10 bases identical to TRBD2. Germline V CDR1 and CDR2: SGHRS, YFSETQ. The CDR3 is 19 residues long. DNA for the CDR3: TGCGTCAGCAGCTTGGCGGCTAGCGGGGGCCCGCCCAATCGGGATACGCAGTATTTT. It is translated as CVSSLAASGGPPNRDTQYF.